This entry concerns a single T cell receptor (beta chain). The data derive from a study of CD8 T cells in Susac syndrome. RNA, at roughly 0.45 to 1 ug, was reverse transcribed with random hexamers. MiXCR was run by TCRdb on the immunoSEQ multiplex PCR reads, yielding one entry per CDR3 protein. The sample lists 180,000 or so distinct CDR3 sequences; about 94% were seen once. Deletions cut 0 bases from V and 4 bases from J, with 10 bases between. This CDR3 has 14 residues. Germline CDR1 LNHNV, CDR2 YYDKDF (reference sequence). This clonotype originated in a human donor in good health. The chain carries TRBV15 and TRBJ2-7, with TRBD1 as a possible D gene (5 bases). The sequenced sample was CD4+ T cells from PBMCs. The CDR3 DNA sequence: TGTGCCACCAGCAGAGATAGGGCAGGGTACGAGCAGTACTTC. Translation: CATSRDRAGYEQYF.